This TCR beta chain derives from a study of shared T cell receptors in the human thymus (dated by TCRdb to the early 2020s). Describing the broader study: The study examined how the human thymus generates shared, self-reactive T-cell receptor alpha chains.

V and J lose 4 bases and 8 bases, and a span of 18 bases separates them. The cysteine opens and the phenylalanine closes a CDR3 of 14 amino acids. This entry keeps only the CDR3 DNA: 42 bases, framed from base 1. The CDR1 and CDR2 encoded by the germline V gene are SGHDT and YYEEEE. Receptors were amplified or captured by the immunoSEQ multiplex PCR assay. TCRdb provides this immuneACCESS table in a form limited to in-frame rearrangements. Some clones are lacking; in checked studies, under half of them reflect an unresolved V gene, and why the rest are absent is not known. In this sample the table shows hundreds of thousands of clones, 75% to 85% of which occur a single time. More than 0.01% of the sample comes from the top ten. A word on this clone: Its binding antigen is unknown. There are no base qualities to consult, and no much larger clone falls within one base.

The data also belong to a second study, concerning human thymus T cells. The second publication reports: Immunologically healthy infants undergoing open corrective cardiac surgery for congenital heart defects in Finland were used as donors. Thymus tissue was obtained as surgical resects removed during corrective cardiac surgery. V and J gene segment usage appeared biased in both thymic and peripheral blood repertoires. The related research found that thymic TCR repertoires overlapped highly between unrelated individuals. The study described the TCR alpha and beta repertoires in about eight infant thymus samples and four matching peripheral blood samples. Donor ages ranged from roughly 6 to 250 days, and the cohort comprised six or seven male and two female infants. Thymocytes were mechanically released from the tissue and were stored as pellets of roughly 9-31 million cells at -70 degrees C. A QIAsymphony instrument was used to extract genomic DNA from the frozen cell pellets. The immunoSEQ multiplex PCR assay was used to amplify the TCRB and TCRAD loci from a standardized amount of quality-controlled genomic DNA. The amplicons spanned the V(D)J region and were long enough to cover the CDR3 and allow V and J genes to be identified. Through the commercial immunoSEQ service, the amplicons were sequenced on an Illumina platform. Primer bias and sequencing errors were corrected using previously described methods, and TCRAD and TCRB definitions followed the IMGT database. Repertoires were analysed with immunoSEQ Analyzer 3.0 and VDJTools, covering basic statistics, V/J segment usage, diversity estimates, rarefaction and pairwise overlap. To estimate diversity, the Chao1, ChaoE, Efron-Thisted, Shannon and inverse Simpson indices were applied, and diversity was also estimated on datasets down-sampled to the smallest sample. For repertoire overlap, CDR3 nucleotide sequence, V gene and J gene had to match strictly, and clustering was done by Jaccard-based multidimensional scaling. On average, thymus samples gave around 880,000 unique TCRB clonotypes, whereas blood samples gave 75,000 to 95,000.

The sequence links TRBV5-6 to TRBJ1-2; matching of 6 bases hints at TRBD1 as the D gene. This clonotype originated in a boy less than two years old with a congenital heart defect. Donor details come from another sample of the same person, matched by shared clones. Sequencing input: thymocytes. The CDR3 protein is CASSSETGTRGYTF. The base sequence is TGTGCCAGCAGCAGCGAAACCGGGACACGGGGCTACACCTTC.